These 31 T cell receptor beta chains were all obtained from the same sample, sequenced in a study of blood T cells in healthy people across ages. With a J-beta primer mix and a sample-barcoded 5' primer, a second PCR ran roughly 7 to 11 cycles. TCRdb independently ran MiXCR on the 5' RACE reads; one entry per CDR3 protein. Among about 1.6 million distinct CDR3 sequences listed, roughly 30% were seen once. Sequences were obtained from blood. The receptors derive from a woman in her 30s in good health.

Written as DNA, the CDR3 is TGCAGCGCAGATACTCCCTATGGCTACACCTTC. It translates to CSADTPYGYTF. The chain carries TRBV29-1 and TRBJ1-2; D call uncertain. The ends were cut back, 7 bases at V and 4 bases at J, with 10 bases in the middle. Per the germline V gene, CDR1 is SQVTM and CDR2 is ANQGSEA. The CDR3 loop spans 11 amino acids.

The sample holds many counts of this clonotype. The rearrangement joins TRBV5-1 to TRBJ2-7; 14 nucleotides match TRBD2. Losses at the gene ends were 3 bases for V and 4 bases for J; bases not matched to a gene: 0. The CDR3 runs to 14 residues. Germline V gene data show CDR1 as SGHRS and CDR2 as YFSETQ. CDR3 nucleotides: TGCGCCAGCAGCTGGACTAGCGGGAGGTACGAGCAGTACTTC. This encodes CASSWTSGRYEQYF.

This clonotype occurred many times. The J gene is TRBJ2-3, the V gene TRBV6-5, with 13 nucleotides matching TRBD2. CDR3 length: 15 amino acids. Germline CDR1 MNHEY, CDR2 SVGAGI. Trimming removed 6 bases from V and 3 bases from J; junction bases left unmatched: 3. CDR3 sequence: CASSGLAGVTDTQYF. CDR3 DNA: TGTGCCAGCAGCGGACTAGCGGGAGTTACAGATACGCAGTATTTT.

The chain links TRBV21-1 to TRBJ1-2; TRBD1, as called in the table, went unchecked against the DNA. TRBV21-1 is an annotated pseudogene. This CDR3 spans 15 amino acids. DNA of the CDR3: TGTGCCAGCAGTTGCGCCCGGGGTTATAACTATGACTACACCTTC. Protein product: CASSCARGYNYDYTF.

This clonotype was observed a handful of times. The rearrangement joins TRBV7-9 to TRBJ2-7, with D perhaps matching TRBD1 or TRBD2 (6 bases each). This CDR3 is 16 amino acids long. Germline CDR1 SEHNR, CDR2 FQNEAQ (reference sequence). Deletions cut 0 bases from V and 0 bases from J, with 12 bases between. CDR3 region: CASSLAGGRSSYEQYF. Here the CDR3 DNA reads TGTGCCAGCAGCTTAGCCGGGGGCAGGAGCTCCTACGAGCAGTACTTC.

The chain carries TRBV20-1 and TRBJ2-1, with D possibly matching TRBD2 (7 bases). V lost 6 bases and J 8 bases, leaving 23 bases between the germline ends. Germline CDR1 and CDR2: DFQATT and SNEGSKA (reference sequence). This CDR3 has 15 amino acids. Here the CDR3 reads CSAAPRGGVMDEQFF. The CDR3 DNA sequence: TGCAGTGCCGCTCCAAGGGGGGGGGTTATGGATGAGCAGTTCTTC.

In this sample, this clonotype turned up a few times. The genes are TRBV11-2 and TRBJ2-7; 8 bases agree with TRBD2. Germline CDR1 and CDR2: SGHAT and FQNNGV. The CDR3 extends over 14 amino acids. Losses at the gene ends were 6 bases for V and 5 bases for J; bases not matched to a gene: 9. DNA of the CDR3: TGTGCCAGCAGTTTTGCCGGGAGGGGACACGAGCAGTACTTC. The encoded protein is CASSFAGRGHEQYF.

As DNA, the CDR3 is TGCAGCGTTGAGGAGGGACACTCGGCCTCCTACGAGCAGTACTTC. This codes for CSVEEGHSASYEQYF. This sequence joins TRBV29-1 and TRBJ2-7; TRBD1 or TRBD2 may be the D gene (6 bases each). Trimming took off 3 bases at V and 0 bases at J, with 15 bases between the two ends. This CDR3 comprises 15 residues. From germline, CDR1 is SQVTM and CDR2 ANQGSEA.

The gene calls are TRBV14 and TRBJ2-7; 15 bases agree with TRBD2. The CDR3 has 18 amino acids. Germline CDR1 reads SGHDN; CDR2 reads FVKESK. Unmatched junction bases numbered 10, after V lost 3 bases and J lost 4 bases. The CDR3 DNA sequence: TGTGCCAGCAGCCAGCTACCGGGACTAGCGGGAGGCTTATACGAGCAGTACTTC. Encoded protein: CASSQLPGLAGGLYEQYF.

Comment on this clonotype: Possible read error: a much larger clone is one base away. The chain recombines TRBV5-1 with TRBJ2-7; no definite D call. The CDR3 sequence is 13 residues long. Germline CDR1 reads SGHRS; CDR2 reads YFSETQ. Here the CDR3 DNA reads TGCCCCAGCAGCTTGGGTACCACTAACGAGCAGTACTTC. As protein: CPSSLGTTNEQYF.

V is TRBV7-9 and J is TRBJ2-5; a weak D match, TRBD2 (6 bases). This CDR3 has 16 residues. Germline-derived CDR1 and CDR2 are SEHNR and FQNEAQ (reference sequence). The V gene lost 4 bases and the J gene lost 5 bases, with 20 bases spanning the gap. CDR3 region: CASSSQLRETGETQYF. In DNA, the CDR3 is TGTGCCAGCAGCTCACAACTCCGGGAGACGGGCGAGACCCAGTACTTC.

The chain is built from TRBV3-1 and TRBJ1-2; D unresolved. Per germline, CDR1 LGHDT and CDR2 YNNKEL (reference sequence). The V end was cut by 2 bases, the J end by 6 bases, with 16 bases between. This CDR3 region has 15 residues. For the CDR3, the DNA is TGTGCCAGCAGCCAAAATGGCGGAAGAGTACATGGCTACACCTTC. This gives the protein CASSQNGGRVHGYTF. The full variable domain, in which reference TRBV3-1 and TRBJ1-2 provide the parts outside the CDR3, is DTAVSQTPKYLVTQMGNDKSIKCEQNLGHDTMYWYKQDSKKFLKIMFSYNNKELIINETVPNRFSPKSPDKAHLNLHINSLELGDSAVYFCASSQNGGRVHGYTFGSGTRLTVV.

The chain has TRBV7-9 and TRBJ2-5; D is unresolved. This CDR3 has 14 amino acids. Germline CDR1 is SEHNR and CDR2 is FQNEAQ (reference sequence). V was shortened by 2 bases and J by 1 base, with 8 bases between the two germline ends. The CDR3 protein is CASSLLNSQETQYF. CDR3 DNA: TGTGCCAGCAGCTTATTGAACAGCCAAGAGACCCAGTACTTC.

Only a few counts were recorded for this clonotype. The CDR3 loop reads CASSPGGTGGEDTQYF. The CDR3 coding sequence is TGCGCCAGCAGTCCCGGGGGGACAGGGGGCGAAGATACGCAGTATTTT. V and J are TRBV5-1 and TRBJ2-3; TRBD1 matches at 12 bases. This CDR3 spans 16 amino acids. The J segment lost 5 bases and the V segment lost 5 bases, leaving 9 bases of the junction unmatched. In germline, CDR1 is SGHRS, CDR2 YFSETQ.

The CDR3 spells CASSQRTGAPSGDTQYF. CDR3 coding DNA: TGTGCCAGCAGCCAGCGGACAGGGGCGCCCTCAGGAGATACGCAGTATTTT. The chain has TRBV13 and TRBJ2-3; TRBD1 matches 9 bases. Germline V gene lookup returns CDR1 PRHDT and CDR2 FYEKMQ (reference sequence). This CDR3 has 17 residues. V lost 5 bases and J lost 5; bases outside the gene matches: 14.

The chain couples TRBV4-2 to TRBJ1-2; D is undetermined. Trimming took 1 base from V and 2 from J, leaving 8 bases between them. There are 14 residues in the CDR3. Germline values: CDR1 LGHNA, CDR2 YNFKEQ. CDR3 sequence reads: CASSQVMENYGYTF. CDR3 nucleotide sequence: TGTGCCAGCAGCCAAGTGATGGAAAACTATGGCTACACCTTC.

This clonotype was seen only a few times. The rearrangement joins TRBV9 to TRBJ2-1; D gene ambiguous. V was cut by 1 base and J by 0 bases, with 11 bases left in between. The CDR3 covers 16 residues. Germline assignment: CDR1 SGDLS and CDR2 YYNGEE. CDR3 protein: CASSVRSASSYNEQFF. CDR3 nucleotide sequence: TGTGCCAGCAGCGTAAGGAGCGCCAGCTCCTACAATGAGCAGTTCTTC.

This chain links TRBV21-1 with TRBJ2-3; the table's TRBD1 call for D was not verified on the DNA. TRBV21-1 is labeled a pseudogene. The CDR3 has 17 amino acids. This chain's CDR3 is CAGSKMQGTGGSDTQYF. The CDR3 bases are TGTGCCGGCAGCAAAATGCAAGGGACAGGAGGTTCGGATACGCAGTATTTT.

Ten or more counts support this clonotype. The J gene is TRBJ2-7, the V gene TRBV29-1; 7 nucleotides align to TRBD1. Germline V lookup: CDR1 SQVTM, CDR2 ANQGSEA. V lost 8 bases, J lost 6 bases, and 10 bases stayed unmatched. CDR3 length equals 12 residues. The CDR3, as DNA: TGCAGCATAAACACAGGGGCTGGCGAGCAGTACTTC. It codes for CSINTGAGEQYF.

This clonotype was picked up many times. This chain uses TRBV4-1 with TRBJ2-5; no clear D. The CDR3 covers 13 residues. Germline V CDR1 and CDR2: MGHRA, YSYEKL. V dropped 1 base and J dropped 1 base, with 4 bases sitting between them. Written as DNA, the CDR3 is TGCGCCAGCAGCCAAGCCCTCCAAGAGACCCAGTACTTC. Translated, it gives CASSQALQETQYF.

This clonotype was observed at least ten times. The CDR3 region has the DNA TGCGCCAGCAGCCGATTTAGCGGGGGGGACCAGGATACGCAGTATTTT. Encoded protein: CASSRFSGGDQDTQYF. The rearrangement joins TRBV4-1 to TRBJ2-3, with 11 nucleotides matching TRBD2. CDR1 MGHRA and CDR2 YSYEKL come from the germline V gene. With V trimmed by 4 bases and J by 6 bases, 9 bases remained unmatched. The CDR3 covers 16 residues.

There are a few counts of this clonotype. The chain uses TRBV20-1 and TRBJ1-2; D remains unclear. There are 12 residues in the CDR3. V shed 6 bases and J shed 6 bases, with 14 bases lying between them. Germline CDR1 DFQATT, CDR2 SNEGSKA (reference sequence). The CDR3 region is CSAPGRRNGYTF. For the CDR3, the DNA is TGCAGTGCCCCGGGGAGGAGGAATGGCTACACCTTC.

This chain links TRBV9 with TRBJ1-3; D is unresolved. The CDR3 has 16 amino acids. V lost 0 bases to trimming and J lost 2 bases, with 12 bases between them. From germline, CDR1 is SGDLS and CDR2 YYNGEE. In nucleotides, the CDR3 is TGTGCCAGCAGCGTAGGGACGGCGGGGACTGGAAACACCATATATTTT. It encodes CASSVGTAGTGNTIYF.

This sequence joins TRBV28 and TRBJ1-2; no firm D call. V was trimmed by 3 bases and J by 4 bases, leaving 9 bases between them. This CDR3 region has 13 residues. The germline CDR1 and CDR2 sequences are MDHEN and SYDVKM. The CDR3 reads CASSFQRSYGYTF. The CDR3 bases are TGTGCCAGCAGTTTTCAGCGGTCCTATGGCTACACCTTC.

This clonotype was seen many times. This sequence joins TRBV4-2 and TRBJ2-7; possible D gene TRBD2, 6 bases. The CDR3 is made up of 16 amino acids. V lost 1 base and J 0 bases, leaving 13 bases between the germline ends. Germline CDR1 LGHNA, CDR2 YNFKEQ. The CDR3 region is CASSQGVEGSSYEQYF. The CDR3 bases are TGTGCCAGCAGCCAAGGAGTGGAGGGCAGCTCCTACGAGCAGTACTTC.

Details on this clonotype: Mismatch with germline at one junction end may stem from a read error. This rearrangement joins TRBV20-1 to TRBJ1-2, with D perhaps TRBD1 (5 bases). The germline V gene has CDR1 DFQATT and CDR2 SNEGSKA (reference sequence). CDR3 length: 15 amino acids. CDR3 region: CSVRDRGAAPHGYTF. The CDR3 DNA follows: TGCAGTGTTAGAGATCGAGGGGCCGCACCCCATGGCTACACCTTC.

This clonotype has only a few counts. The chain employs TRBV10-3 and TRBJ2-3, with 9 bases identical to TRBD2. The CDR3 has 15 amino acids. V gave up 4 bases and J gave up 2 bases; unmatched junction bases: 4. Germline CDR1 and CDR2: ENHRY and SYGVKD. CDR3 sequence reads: CAISASGKYTDTQYF. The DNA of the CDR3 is TGTGCCATCAGTGCTAGCGGGAAATACACAGATACGCAGTATTTT.

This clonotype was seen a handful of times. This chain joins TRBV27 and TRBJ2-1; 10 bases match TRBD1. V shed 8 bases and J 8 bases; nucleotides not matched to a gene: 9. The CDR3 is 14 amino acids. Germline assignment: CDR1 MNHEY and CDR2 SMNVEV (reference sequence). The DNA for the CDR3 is TGTGCCAGCCTCCCGGGACAGGGGTTCCATGAGCAGTTCTTC. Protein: CASLPGQGFHEQFF.

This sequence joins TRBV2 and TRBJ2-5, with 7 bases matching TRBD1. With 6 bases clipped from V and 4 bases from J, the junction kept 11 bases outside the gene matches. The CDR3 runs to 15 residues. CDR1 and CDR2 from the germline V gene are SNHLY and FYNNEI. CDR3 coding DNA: TGTGCCAGCAGGAGACAGGGCATATCGACAGAGACCCAGTACTTC. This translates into CASRRQGISTETQYF.

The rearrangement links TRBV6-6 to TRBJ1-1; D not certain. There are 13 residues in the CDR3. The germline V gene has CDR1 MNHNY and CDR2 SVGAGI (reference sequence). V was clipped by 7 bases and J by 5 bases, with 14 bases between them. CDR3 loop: CASTSISGTEAFF. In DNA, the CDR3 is TGTGCCAGCACCTCGATAAGCGGAACTGAAGCTTTCTTT.

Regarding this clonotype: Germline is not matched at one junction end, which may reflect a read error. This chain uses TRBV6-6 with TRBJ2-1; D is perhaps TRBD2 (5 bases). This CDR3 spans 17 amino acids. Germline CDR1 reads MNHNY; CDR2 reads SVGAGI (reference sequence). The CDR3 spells CASGPATGRSSCNEQFF. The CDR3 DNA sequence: TGTGCCAGCGGTCCGGCGACGGGAAGAAGCTCCTGCAATGAGCAGTTCTTC.